These T cell receptor beta chains were read from a single sample in a study of blood T cell repertoires in COVID-19. Profiling relied on immunoSEQ multiplex PCR, and the TCRdb table lists in-frame clones only, not all of them. The sample has 150,000 or so clones, around 85% seen once; the top ten hold 5%. The sequenced sample was peripheral blood. These receptors were collected from a human donor in a cohort sampled during active COVID-19. Each CDR3 is given with its conserved first and last residue. Each record gives: clone size, D gene, V gene, J gene, CDR3 DNA, CDR3 protein. The D gene is left open where the match is weak. Where a row states a size, it is once, few, many or the class of an expanded clone; other rows omit it.

clone_size: -
d_call: -
v_call: TRBV7-2
j_call: TRBJ1-5
cdr3_nt: TGTGCCAGCAGCGCGGAGGGGGGGTATCAGCCCCAGCATTTT
cdr3_aa: CASSAEGGYQPQHF

clone_size: -
d_call: -
v_call: TRBV9
j_call: TRBJ2-3
cdr3_nt: TGTGCCAGCAGCGTAGGGGCCAGGAGCACAGATACGCAGTATTTT
cdr3_aa: CASSVGARSTDTQYF

clone_size: -
d_call: TRBD2
v_call: TRBV10-2
j_call: TRBJ2-3
cdr3_nt: TGCGCCAGCAGTGAACTCAATAGCGGGAGTATCCCAGATACGCAGTATTTT
cdr3_aa: CASSELNSGSIPDTQYF

clone_size: -
d_call: -
v_call: TRBV7-3
j_call: TRBJ2-5
cdr3_nt: TGTGCCAGCAGCTTAAGAGATCAAGAGACCCAGTACTTC
cdr3_aa: CASSLRDQETQYF

clone_size: -
d_call: -
v_call: TRBV10-2
j_call: TRBJ1-1
cdr3_nt: TGCGCCAGCAGTGGGGGCGCGGGTGGAGGGGCTGAAGCTTTCTTT
cdr3_aa: CASSGGAGGGAEAFF

clone_size: -
d_call: TRBD2
v_call: TRBV7-9
j_call: TRBJ2-1
cdr3_nt: TGTGCCAGCAGCACCCCGCCGGGAGGTCGGTACAATGAGCAGTTCTTC
cdr3_aa: CASSTPPGGRYNEQFF

clone_size: -
d_call: TRBD1
v_call: TRBV5-6
j_call: TRBJ2-7
cdr3_nt: TGTGCCAGCAGCTCAGGGGGCTACGAGCAGTACTTC
cdr3_aa: CASSSGGYEQYF

clone_size: once
d_call: -
v_call: TRBV13
j_call: TRBJ1-2
cdr3_nt: TGTGCCAGCAGCTTAGGCCTGGGGGCTGGCACCTTC
cdr3_aa: CASSLGLGAGTF

clone_size: -
d_call: TRBD2
v_call: TRBV11-3
j_call: TRBJ2-7
cdr3_nt: TGTGCCAGCAGCCCCTGGGGGGGTAGGTACGAGCAGTACTTC
cdr3_aa: CASSPWGGRYEQYF

clone_size: -
d_call: TRBD1
v_call: TRBV7-2
j_call: TRBJ2-1
cdr3_nt: TGTGCCAGCACCCCTGGACAGGGGGACAATGAGCAGTTCTTC
cdr3_aa: CASTPGQGDNEQFF

clone_size: -
d_call: TRBD1
v_call: TRBV7-9
j_call: TRBJ1-4
cdr3_nt: TGTGCCAGCAGCTTAGCCCAGGGGGGCAGGGTTAATGAAAAACTGTTTTTT
cdr3_aa: CASSLAQGGRVNEKLFF

clone_size: -
d_call: TRBD1
v_call: TRBV28
j_call: TRBJ1-4
cdr3_nt: TGTGCCAGCAGGTCGCAGGGGGGTGAAAAACTGTTTTTT
cdr3_aa: CASRSQGGEKLFF

clone_size: once
d_call: -
v_call: TRBV9
j_call: TRBJ1-3
cdr3_nt: TGTGCCAGCAGCGGAGGGCAGAGGATTGGAAACACCATATATTTT
cdr3_aa: CASSGGQRIGNTIYF

clone_size: -
d_call: -
v_call: TRBV4-1
j_call: TRBJ2-4
cdr3_nt: TGCGCCAGCAGCCAACCTTGGACTGAAAAAAACATTCAGTACTTC
cdr3_aa: CASSQPWTEKNIQYF

clone_size: -
d_call: -
v_call: TRBV21-1
j_call: TRBJ2-1
cdr3_nt: TGTGCCAGACCTTCCTTGGAGGGACTATACAATGAGCAGTTCTTC
cdr3_aa: CARPSLEGLYNEQFF

clone_size: -
d_call: TRBD1
v_call: TRBV5-1
j_call: TRBJ2-3
cdr3_nt: TGCGCCAGCAGCTCCGGGACAGGGGGCGGCACAGATACGCAGTATTTT
cdr3_aa: CASSSGTGGGTDTQYF

clone_size: once
d_call: -
v_call: TRBV28
j_call: TRBJ1-5
cdr3_nt: TGTGCCAGCAGCTGGGGGGGGGCGGAGGGCAATCAGCCCCAGCATTTT
cdr3_aa: CASSWGGAEGNQPQHF

clone_size: -
d_call: -
v_call: TRBV3-1/TRBV3-2
j_call: TRBJ1-2
cdr3_nt: TGTGCCAGCAGCCAAGATCTGGGGCCGAACTATGGCTACACCTTC
cdr3_aa: CASSQDLGPNYGYTF

clone_size: -
d_call: -
v_call: TRBV5-5
j_call: TRBJ1-2
cdr3_nt: TGTGCCAGCAGCGTGATAGGGGGAAACTATGGCTACACCTTC
cdr3_aa: CASSVIGGNYGYTF